This T cell receptor beta chain appears in the sequencing data of a study of CD4+ T cells in melanoma. Study results and caveats: In melanoma, neoantigen-specific CD4+ T cells reportedly differed in differentiation state. A reported correlation linked neoantigen-specific CD4+ T cells to CD8+, macrophage and B cell function.

The CDR3 runs 15 residues. Germline loops: CDR1 SGHKS, CDR2 YYEKEE (reference sequence). The germline V and J ends were trimmed by 4 bases and 2 bases, with 14 bases remaining between them. Produced via immunoSEQ multiplex PCR; TCRdb's table is partial and in-frame only. The profile shows some 50,000 clones, nearly 90% of them singletons. As for this clone: What it binds is not known.

This receptor was taken from a human donor with melanoma. Sequencing used peripheral blood. The chain carries TRBV5-5 and TRBJ2-3; D might be TRBD1 or TRBD2, each matching 5 bases. Written as DNA, the CDR3 is TGTGCCAGCAGCCAGGGACCGCATAACACAGATACGCAGTATTTT. This gives the protein CASSQGPHNTDTQYF. Filled out from reference TRBV5-5 and TRBJ2-3, the complete variable domain reads DAGVTQSPTHLIKTRGQQVTLRCSPISGHKSVSWYQQVLGQGPQFIFQYYEKEERGRGNFPDRFSARQFPNYSSELNVNALLLGDSALYLCASSQGPHNTDTQYFGPGTRLTVL.